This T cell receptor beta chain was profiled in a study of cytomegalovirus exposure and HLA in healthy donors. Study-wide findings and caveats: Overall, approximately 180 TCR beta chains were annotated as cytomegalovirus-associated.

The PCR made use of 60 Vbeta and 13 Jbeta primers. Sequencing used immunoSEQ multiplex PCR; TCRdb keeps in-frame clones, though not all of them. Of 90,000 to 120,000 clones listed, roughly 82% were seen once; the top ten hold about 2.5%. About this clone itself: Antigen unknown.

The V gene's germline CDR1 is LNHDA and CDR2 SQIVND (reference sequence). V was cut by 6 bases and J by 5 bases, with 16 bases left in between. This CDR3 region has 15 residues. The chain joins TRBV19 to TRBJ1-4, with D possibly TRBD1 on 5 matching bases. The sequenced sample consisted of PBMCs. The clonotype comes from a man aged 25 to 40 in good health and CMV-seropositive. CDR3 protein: CASRWRGLTNEKLFF. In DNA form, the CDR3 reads TGTGCCAGTAGGTGGAGGGGCCTCACGAATGAAAAACTGTTTTTT.